This record covers a single TCR beta chain. What it binds is unknown. In the same sample, other DNA sequences code for this CDR3. Positively selected for CCR7, the CD45RO-negative cells used as naive CD8 cells excluded terminally differentiated effector memory CD45RA+ cells. This sample was taken from a study of shared clonotypes between healthy human individuals. Notes on the study in general: The study generally estimated greater richness for naive than memory subsets. Genetic and exposure-history diversity was limited by the few donors.

With 0 bases removed from V and 4 bases from J, the gap between germline ends came to 7 bases. The CDR3 runs to 13 residues. From germline, CDR1 is SGHRS and CDR2 YFSETQ. The method was immunoSEQ multiplex PCR; TCRdb's version includes in-frame clones alone and lacks a portion of them. The table includes millions of clones, roughly 95% detected once. This clonotype originated in a man aged 18 to 29 in good health. Sequencing used naive CD8+ T cells sorted from blood. The V call is TRBV5-1, the J call TRBJ1-1; D remains unclear. CDR3 bases: TGCGCCAGCAGCTTGGTATTGGGCACTGAAGCTTTCTTT. It yields the protein CASSLVLGTEAFF.